Each of the 30 T cell receptor beta chains below was sequenced from the same sample in a study of blood T cell repertoires in COVID-19. The table came from immunoSEQ multiplex PCR; TCRdb's copy has only in-frame clones and leaves some out. The repertoire has about 66,000 clones, about 91% of them found once; the top ten carry approximately 6.8%. Sequenced input: peripheral blood. Receptors originate from a woman aged 70-85 years with acute or convalescent COVID-19.

Written as DNA, the CDR3 is TGTGCCAGCGGCTTTGGAGTCCTTAGCGGGAGTAGGACGCAGTATTTT. This encodes CASGFGVLSGSRTQYF. The chain combines TRBV27 with TRBJ2-3; 9 nucleotides match TRBD2. V lost 8 bases, J lost 9 bases, and 18 bases stayed unmatched. The CDR3 sequence is 16 residues long. In germline, CDR1 is MNHEY, CDR2 SMNVEV (reference sequence).

The chain is built from TRBV15 and TRBJ2-1; TRBD2 matches 8 bases. The CDR3 sequence is 17 residues long. V lost 5 bases to trimming and J lost 5 bases; unmatched junction nucleotides: 14. The germline gives CDR1 LNHNV, CDR2 YYDKDF (reference sequence). In nucleotides, the CDR3 is TGTGCCACCAGCGGACTCCCGGGACTAGGGACTAACAATGAGCAGTTCTTC. Encoded protein: CATSGLPGLGTNNEQFF.

V gene TRBV28 combines with J gene TRBJ2-1; 7 nucleotides match TRBD1. Trimming removed 9 bases from V and 1 base from J; junction bases left unmatched: 9. The CDR3 has 15 amino acids. In germline, CDR1 is MDHEN, CDR2 SYDVKM. As DNA, the CDR3 is TGTGCCAGTCTGTTGGGGACAGCTTCCTACAATGAGCAGTTCTTC. It encodes CASLLGTASYNEQFF.

This sequence joins TRBV6-5 and TRBJ2-5; 11 bases fit TRBD1. Germline loops: CDR1 MNHEY, CDR2 SVGAGI. With 5 bases clipped from V and 5 bases from J, the junction kept 1 base outside the gene matches. The CDR3 sequence is 13 residues long. The CDR3 DNA is TGTGCCAGCAGTCGGGACAGGGGGGAGACCCAGTACTTC. Residues: CASSRDRGETQYF.

On this clone: The sample carries other DNA sequences with the same CDR3. The chain has TRBV28 and TRBJ1-6; D is perhaps TRBD1 (6 bases). Germline V gives CDR1 MDHEN, CDR2 SYDVKM. The length of the CDR3 is 15 residues. The V end lost 6 bases, the J end lost 0 bases, and 9 bases lay between the germline ends. The CDR3 DNA sequence: TGTGCCAGCAGAACAGGGAGCTCCTATAATTCACCCCTCCACTTT. Its translation: CASRTGSSYNSPLHF.

The table lists this clone with a count of one. The chain has TRBV4-3 and TRBJ2-7; 9 bases map to TRBD2. Germline lookup yields CDR1 LGHNA and CDR2 YSLEER. The CDR3 loop spans 16 amino acids. V was pared by 4 bases and J by 2 bases, with 9 bases of the junction left unmatched. The CDR3 loop is CASSPVLAGNTYEQYF. Written as DNA, the CDR3 is TGCGCCAGCAGCCCAGTACTAGCGGGCAACACCTACGAGCAGTACTTC.

Only one count was recorded for this clone. The CDR3 is CASSPGLAPTGELFF. The CDR3 nucleotides read TGCGCCAGCAGCCCGGGACTAGCGCCCACCGGGGAGCTGTTTTTT. The chain carries TRBV5-1 and TRBJ2-2; the match to TRBD2 covers 10 bases. Trimming at V came to 4 bases and at J to 4 bases, leaving 4 bases not matched to a gene. Germline lookup yields CDR1 SGHRS and CDR2 YFSETQ. CDR3 length: 15 residues.

The rearrangement joins TRBV2 to TRBJ2-5; 7 bases line up with TRBD2. V shed 1 base and J 5 bases; nucleotides not matched to a gene: 4. This CDR3 is built from 14 residues. In germline, CDR1 is SNHLY, CDR2 FYNNEI. CDR3 sequence reads: CASSEDGRGETQYF. DNA for the CDR3: TGTGCCAGCAGTGAAGATGGGCGGGGGGAGACCCAGTACTTC.

The V and J genes are TRBV6-1 and TRBJ1-4; no clear D gene. Trimming left V 5 bases short and J 8 bases short, with 18 bases between. This CDR3 has 15 amino acids. In germline, CDR1 is MNHNS, CDR2 SASEGT. The CDR3 here is CASSSGRAGGEKLFF. CDR3 nucleotide sequence: TGTGCCAGCAGTTCCGGCCGGGCCGGAGGCGAAAAACTGTTTTTT.

This clone has only one observation. This chain links TRBV7-2 with TRBJ1-5; D gene ambiguous. Germline V gene sequence: CDR1 SGHTA, CDR2 FQGNSA. This CDR3 is 15 amino acids long. The V end was cut by 5 bases, the J end by 8 bases, with 19 bases between. CDR3 sequence (DNA): TGTGCCAGCAGCCCCGGTCACCTATTTGTAGAGCCCCAGCATTTT. It codes for CASSPGHLFVEPQHF.

V and J are TRBV27 and TRBJ1-1, with TRBD1 matching 8 bases. The ends lost 3 bases at V and 5 bases at J; junction bases unmatched: 8. The V gene's germline CDR1 is MNHEY and CDR2 SMNVEV (reference sequence). The CDR3 sequence is 15 residues long. The chain's CDR3 is CASSLGTGGGTEAFF. Here the CDR3 DNA reads TGTGCCAGCAGTTTGGGGACAGGTGGGGGAACTGAAGCTTTCTTT.

V usage is TRBV5-1 and J usage is TRBJ1-1; D is uncertain. V lost 0 bases, J lost 0 bases, and 6 bases lay in between. The CDR3 has 14 amino acids. Germline V lookup: CDR1 SGHRS, CDR2 YFSETQ. DNA for the CDR3: TGCGCCAGCAGCTTGGCCGAGTTGAACACTGAAGCTTTCTTT. Amino acids: CASSLAELNTEAFF.

The J gene is TRBJ2-7, the V gene TRBV6-5; weak D call: TRBD1 (6 bases). Deletions cut 2 bases from V and 5 bases from J, with 13 bases between. Per germline, CDR1 MNHEY and CDR2 SVGAGI. The CDR3 consists of 14 residues. In DNA, the CDR3 is TGTGCCAGCAGTTACCCTACAGGGAACCACGAGCAGTACTTC. Protein: CASSYPTGNHEQYF.

This rearrangement joins TRBV28 to TRBJ1-3, with D unclear. The V gene's germline CDR1 is MDHEN and CDR2 SYDVKM. This CDR3 is built from 16 residues. V dropped 4 bases and J dropped 0 bases, with 13 bases sitting between them. CDR3 sequence: CASSSPGSHSGNTIYF. Written as DNA, the CDR3 is TGTGCCAGCAGTTCCCCGGGATCCCACTCTGGAAACACCATATATTTT.

This sequence joins TRBV30 and TRBJ2-2; 11 bases match TRBD2. The V gene end was trimmed by 0 bases and the J gene end by 7 bases; junction bases not matched to a gene: 4. The CDR3 runs to 15 residues. Germline assignment: CDR1 GTSNPN and CDR2 SVGIG (reference sequence). The CDR3 nucleotides read TGTGCCTGGAGTGTACTAGCGGGAGTCGACGGGGAGCTGTTTTTT. This gives the protein CAWSVLAGVDGELFF.

This clone was recorded once. The V call is TRBV30, the J call TRBJ2-3, with 8 bases identical to TRBD1. Germline V gene data show CDR1 as GTSNPN and CDR2 as SVGIG (reference sequence). The CDR3 runs to 12 residues. Trimming took 4 bases from V and 7 from J; bases not matched to a gene: 4. The CDR3 DNA is TGTGCCTGGACAGGGGGCGCTTATACGCAGTATTTT. Translating it yields CAWTGGAYTQYF.

V is TRBV6-5 and J is TRBJ2-3; 9 positions match TRBD2. CDR3 length: 15 residues. CDR1 MNHEY and CDR2 SVGAGI come from the germline V gene. The ends lost 2 bases at V and 2 bases at J; junction bases unmatched: 2. In DNA, the CDR3 is TGTGCCAGCAGTTACGGCGGGGGGGCCACAGATACGCAGTATTTT. This gives the protein CASSYGGGATDTQYF.

J is TRBJ2-3 and V is TRBV6-4, with a possible D match to TRBD1 (5 bases). V lost 0 bases, J lost 4 bases, and 11 bases lay in between. The germline V gene has CDR1 MRHNA and CDR2 SNTAGT. The CDR3 has 15 amino acids. CDR3 amino acids: CASSDSFQGADTQYF. CDR3 coding DNA: TGTGCCAGCAGTGACTCGTTTCAAGGGGCAGATACGCAGTATTTT.

This chain joins TRBV15 and TRBJ1-5, with TRBD1 as a possible D gene (6 bases). The V end was cut by 3 bases, the J end by 5 bases, with 11 bases between. Germline CDR1 reads LNHNV; CDR2 reads YYDKDF (reference sequence). The CDR3 is 14 residues long. The CDR3 DNA reads as TGTGCCACCAGCAGCGACAGGAAACATCAGCCCCAGCATTTT. The encoded protein is CATSSDRKHQPQHF.

The chain links TRBV7-9 to TRBJ2-3, with 7 bases matching TRBD2. The CDR3 contains 14 residues. Trimming cost V 5 bases and J 0 bases; bases outside gene matches: 2. Germline CDR1 and CDR2: SEHNR and FQNEAQ (reference sequence). The CDR3 loop reads CASSRDYSTDTQYF. Here the CDR3 DNA reads TGTGCCAGCAGCCGGGACTACAGCACAGATACGCAGTATTTT.

The rearrangement joins TRBV28 to TRBJ2-1; 10 bases match TRBD1. This CDR3 contains 15 residues. V trimming: 3 bases; J trimming: 7 bases; junction bases outside the gene matches: 6. CDR1 is MDHEN and CDR2 is SYDVKM in the germline V gene. The CDR3 here is CASSFRDRGLNEQFF. The CDR3 bases are TGTGCCAGCAGTTTCCGGGACAGGGGATTAAATGAGCAGTTCTTC.

The genes are TRBV19 and TRBJ1-2, with TRBD1 as a possible D gene (6 bases). Germline-derived CDR1 and CDR2 are LNHDA and SQIVND (reference sequence). The CDR3 is made up of 14 amino acids. Trimming stripped 4 bases from V and 1 base from J, with 10 bases between. CDR3 bases: TGTGCCAGTAGTACAACAGGGATTAACTATGGCTACACCTTC. It is translated as CASSTTGINYGYTF.

The count of this clone is one. The V and J genes are TRBV29-1 and TRBJ1-1; 11 positions agree with TRBD1. V trimming: 3 bases; J trimming: 1 base; junction bases outside the gene matches: 16. This CDR3 region has 19 residues. Germline V gives CDR1 SQVTM, CDR2 ANQGSEA. CDR3 sequence (DNA): TGCAGCGTTGACGGCTCAGGATACCGGGACAGGGGGGCGAACACTGAAGCTTTCTTT. Translating it yields CSVDGSGYRDRGANTEAFF.

The CDR3 DNA is TGTGCCACCAGTGATTTGCGGCAGCGGAACACCGGGGAGCTGTTTTTT. This gives the protein CATSDLRQRNTGELFF. The chain uses TRBV24-1 and TRBJ2-2; unclear D gene. Germline V gives CDR1 KGHDR, CDR2 SFDVKD. V lost 0 bases to trimming and J lost 1 base, with 8 bases between them. This CDR3 is built from 16 residues.

The CDR3 DNA follows: TGCGCCAGCAGCTTGTCCGGGACTCAACATGAGCAGTTCTTC. Translation gives CASSLSGTQHEQFF. The chain is built from TRBV5-1 and TRBJ2-1; D may be TRBD2 (6 bases). Per the germline V gene, CDR1 is SGHRS and CDR2 is YFSETQ. The V gene lost 1 base and the J gene lost 8 bases, with 13 bases spanning the gap. The CDR3 totals 14 residues.

This chain links TRBV12-3 or TRBV12-4 with TRBJ2-3, with D uncertain. The CDR3 runs to 12 residues. Trimming removed 4 bases at V and 3 bases at J, with 5 bases between. CDR3 amino acids: CASSSRTDTQYF. CDR3 bases: TGTGCCAGCAGTTCCAGGACAGATACGCAGTATTTT.

The chain has TRBV18 and TRBJ1-6; 7 bases fit TRBD1. Germline values: CDR1 KGHSH, CDR2 LQKENI. CDR3 length: 13 amino acids. V dropped 5 bases and J dropped 9; count of bases not matched to a gene: 4. In nucleotides, the CDR3 is TGTGCCAGCTCAACAGGGGCTAGTTCACCCCTCCACTTT. It specifies CASSTGASSPLHF.

DNA of the CDR3: TGTGCCAGCAGCCAACGCCAGGGGGCGGCTACCGGGGAGCTGTTTTTT. This translates into CASSQRQGAATGELFF. V usage is TRBV28 and J usage is TRBJ2-2; TRBD1 matches at 8 bases. The CDR3 is made up of 16 amino acids. Germline CDR1 and CDR2: MDHEN and SYDVKM. Losses at the gene ends were 6 bases for V and 5 bases for J; bases not matched to a gene: 11. Using reference TRBV28 and TRBJ2-2 for the parts outside the CDR3, the full variable domain is DVKVTQSSRYLVKRTGEKVFLECVQDMDHENMFWYRQDPGLGLRLIYFSYDVKMKEKGDIPEGYSVSREKKERFSLILESASTNQTSMYLCASSQRQGAATGELFFGEGSRLTVL.

V and J are TRBV28 and TRBJ1-1; perhaps TRBD1 as D (5 bases). CDR1 is MDHEN, CDR2 SYDVKM, per germline. Trimming cost V 1 base and J 7 bases, with 28 bases left between them. The CDR3 is made up of 19 amino acids. The CDR3 region has the DNA TGTGCCAGCAGTTTATCCAATTCCTTCGTGGGCGGGACCAGACGTGAAGCTTTCTTT. This translates into CASSLSNSFVGGTRREAFF.

V and J are TRBV6-5 and TRBJ2-3, with a weak D call TRBD1 (7 bases). Germline loops: CDR1 MNHEY, CDR2 SVGAGI. Between the trimmed V and J ends, which lost 7 bases and 3 bases, there was a span of 17 bases. The CDR3 consists of 15 residues. The CDR3 spells CASTLRGAGTDTQYF. The CDR3 DNA sequence: TGTGCCAGCACGCTCAGGGGGGCGGGAACAGATACGCAGTATTTT.